The entry below gives a single TCR beta chain sequence along with its context. Germline and junction disagree at one end, which may indicate a read error. CDR1 is MGHDK, CDR2 SYGVNS, per germline. The CDR3 extends over 15 amino acids. Blood RNA originated from unsorted whole blood, with germline DNA additionally extracted. The input was 400 to 500 ng total RNA; TCR beta cDNA was made from it with a constant-region primer. Slightly modified ARM-PCR, run as three nested multiplex PCR rounds, produced the TCR beta libraries. For about 11 cycles apiece, the opening two PCR rounds ran with TRBV1-TRBV30 forward primers and a C-beta reverse primer. Using its own MiXCR run on the multiplex PCR reads, TCRdb lists one record per CDR3 protein. The profile covers fewer than 350,000 distinct CDR3 sequences, with about 62% appearing a single time and roughly 8.9% taken by the ten largest. This entry belongs to a study of tumor-infiltrating lymphocytes in primary liver carcinoma.

This receptor was obtained from a man aged 35 to 55 with primary liver carcinoma and hepatitis B virus infection. This sequence joins TRBV25-1 and TRBJ2-3; a weak D match, TRBD2 (5 bases). The sample consisted of peripheral blood. CDR3 residues: CASRPPLPSTDTQYF. The CDR3 region has the DNA TGTGCCAGCAGGCCGCCTCTTCCTAGCACAGATACCCAGTATTTT.